The 31 T cell receptor beta chains below all came from one sample that was sequenced in a study of blood T cells in healthy people across ages. A second PCR of about 7 to 11 cycles used a sample-barcoded 5' primer and a J-beta primer mix. Via MiXCR, TCRdb re-called the 5' RACE reads, giving one row per CDR3 protein. The table includes about 780,000 distinct CDR3 sequences, around half detected once. Sample: blood. The source is an older man in good health.

The rearrangement uses TRBV12-3 or TRBV12-4 and TRBJ1-6, with no clear D. The CDR3 consists of 15 residues. The V end was cut by 2 bases, the J end by 5 bases, with 10 bases between. The CDR3 nucleotides read TGTGCCAGCAGTTTATGGAGAACTAATAATTCACCCCTCCACTTT. This gives the protein CASSLWRTNNSPLHF.

This clonotype has just a few counts. This chain connects TRBV11-2 to TRBJ2-7, with D maybe TRBD2 (6 bases). The ends were cut back, 5 bases at V and 1 base at J, with 15 bases in the middle. CDR1 is SGHAT and CDR2 is FQNNGV in the germline V gene. This CDR3 region has 15 residues. This chain's CDR3 is CASSRLTGGSYEQYF. CDR3 DNA: TGTGCCAGCAGCCGTCTCACTGGGGGGTCCTACGAGCAGTACTTC.

In regard to this clonotype: A read error is possible here, since a much larger clone lies one base away. The chain joins TRBV27 to TRBJ1-5, with D unclear. The CDR3 contains 13 residues. The V gene's germline CDR1 is MNHEY and CDR2 SMNVEV (reference sequence). CDR3 sequence reads: CVSSLGSRQPQHF. The CDR3 DNA follows: TGTGTCAGCAGTTTGGGGAGCAGACAGCCCCAGCATTTT.

The chain carries TRBV7-3 and TRBJ1-1; 11 bases agree with TRBD1. Germline CDR1 is SGHTA and CDR2 is FQGTGA. Trimming at V came to 5 bases and at J to 6 bases, leaving 14 bases not matched to a gene. The CDR3 has 17 residues. CDR3 sequence (DNA): TGTGCCAGCAGCCCTGCTAGCGTCCCGGGACAGGGGGCTGAAGCTTTCTTT. Encoded protein: CASSPASVPGQGAEAFF.

This sequence joins TRBV4-1 and TRBJ1-1, with D uncertain. CDR1 and CDR2 from the germline V gene are MGHRA and YSYEKL. V dropped 0 bases and J dropped 1 base, with 9 bases sitting between them. The CDR3 is 15 amino acids. The CDR3 here is CASSQDHRGNTEAFF. CDR3 DNA: TGCGCCAGCAGCCAAGATCATCGGGGGAACACTGAAGCTTTCTTT.

V usage is TRBV7-3 and J usage is TRBJ2-5; tentatively, D is TRBD2 (5 bases). V was cut by 2 bases and J by 2 bases, with 15 bases left in between. CDR1 is SGHTA, CDR2 FQGTGA, per germline. This CDR3 has 16 residues. The CDR3 reads CASSLLGSGSQETQYF. The DNA for the CDR3 is TGTGCCAGCAGCTTATTGGGGTCGGGAAGTCAAGAGACCCAGTACTTC.

CDR3 nucleotide sequence: TGTGCCAGCAGTTACCAACACCTTTCAGATACGCAGTATTTT. Protein: CASSYQHLSDTQYF. The chain carries TRBV6-5 and TRBJ2-3; D is unresolved. The CDR3 extends over 14 amino acids. CDR1 is MNHEY, CDR2 SVGAGI, per germline. The V and J ends lost 2 bases and 4 bases respectively, with 10 bases between them.

V and J are TRBV6-5 and TRBJ1-5; D not resolved. Germline values: CDR1 MNHEY, CDR2 SVGAGI. The CDR3 has 16 residues. Between the trimmed V and J ends, which lost 5 bases and 1 base, there was a span of 15 bases. The CDR3 is CASSTTGMASNQPQHF. The DNA of the CDR3 is TGTGCCAGCAGTACGACGGGAATGGCAAGCAATCAGCCCCAGCATTTT.

The table lists this clonotype with a few counts. The J gene is TRBJ2-7, the V gene TRBV12-3 or TRBV12-4; a possible D gene is TRBD2 (6 bases). This CDR3 is built from 21 residues. Trimming left V 5 bases short and J 2 bases short, with 34 bases between. The CDR3 bases are TGTGCCAGCAGTCGCGACCCCCGGGTGGGAAAGACCGGGACTTCTCCCTACGAGCAGTACTTC. It codes for CASSRDPRVGKTGTSPYEQYF.

This chain uses TRBV12-3 or TRBV12-4 with TRBJ1-2; 7 bases are a match to TRBD1. The trim removed 6 bases at V and 7 bases at J, leaving 11 bases unmatched. CDR3 length: 14 amino acids. The CDR3 bases are TGTGCCAGCAGGGGGGACAGCTCGCCCCGTGGCTACACCTTC. It specifies CASRGDSSPRGYTF.

Only a few counts were recorded for this clonotype. A clone one base away is much larger, so this may be a read error. This rearrangement joins TRBV9 to TRBJ2-5; D possibly corresponds to TRBD2 (5 bases). The germline V gene encodes CDR1 SGDLS and CDR2 YYNGEE. This CDR3 has 15 residues. V gave up 4 bases and J gave up 11 bases, with 24 bases separating them. The CDR3 reads CASSYAGSRGNEQYF. The CDR3 DNA follows: TGTGCCAGCAGCTACGCCGGGTCCAGAGGGAATGAGCAGTACTTC.

This clonotype came up once. The chain links TRBV29-1 to TRBJ2-7; TRBD1 is a possible D gene (5 bases). Germline CDR1 and CDR2: SQVTM and ANQGSEA. V dropped 3 bases and J dropped 2 bases, with 11 bases sitting between them. This CDR3 region has 13 residues. CDR3 sequence (DNA): TGCAGCGTTGAGGCAGGGTCGACCTACGAGCAGTACTTC. It encodes CSVEAGSTYEQYF.

The V call is TRBV4-1, the J call TRBJ2-1; possibly TRBD1 or TRBD2 for D (5 bases each). This CDR3 has 19 amino acids. The V and J ends lost 3 bases and 0 bases respectively, with 21 bases between them. Germline CDR1 MGHRA, CDR2 YSYEKL. The chain's CDR3 is CASSHIDSWGRPSYNEQFF. Here the CDR3 DNA reads TGCGCCAGCAGCCATATAGATTCTTGGGGGAGACCCTCCTACAATGAGCAGTTCTTC.

V usage is TRBV27 and J usage is TRBJ2-2, with 9 bases identical to TRBD1. Germline assignment: CDR1 MNHEY and CDR2 SMNVEV (reference sequence). V dropped 8 bases and J dropped 6; count of bases not matched to a gene: 7. The length of the CDR3 is 14 residues. CDR3 protein: CASRLRQGAGELFF. As DNA, the CDR3 is TGTGCCAGCCGCCTTCGACAGGGGGCCGGGGAGCTGTTTTTT.

The rearrangement uses TRBV7-3 and TRBJ2-1, with a possible D match to TRBD2 (5 bases). There are 15 residues in the CDR3. The ends were cut back, 0 bases at V and 5 bases at J, with 11 bases in the middle. Germline CDR1 SGHTA, CDR2 FQGTGA. CDR3 in amino acids: CASSLTPGVNNEQFF. CDR3 bases: TGTGCCAGCAGCTTAACCCCCGGGGTGAACAATGAGCAGTTCTTC.

This clonotype has only a few counts. The chain uses TRBV12-3 or TRBV12-4 and TRBJ1-2; 8 nucleotides align to TRBD1. The J segment lost 2 bases and the V segment lost 6 bases, leaving 11 bases of the junction unmatched. The CDR3 consists of 16 residues. CDR3 region: CASSLTSGGLNYGYTF. Written as DNA, the CDR3 is TGTGCCAGCAGCCTAACTTCAGGGGGCTTGAACTATGGCTACACCTTC.

This clonotype was counted many times. The chain links TRBV7-8 to TRBJ2-1; D perhaps matches TRBD2 (5 bases). Germline CDR1 SGHVS, CDR2 FQNEAQ. Trimming removed 5 bases at V and 4 bases at J, with 6 bases between. This CDR3 region has 12 residues. CDR3 residues: CASSRGYNEQFF. The CDR3 DNA reads as TGTGCCAGCAGCCGGGGATACAATGAGCAGTTCTTC.

The chain uses TRBV5-5 and TRBJ2-4; 9 nucleotides line up with TRBD1. The J segment lost 6 bases and the V segment lost 4 bases, leaving 5 bases of the junction unmatched. The CDR3 length is 14 residues. In germline, CDR1 is SGHKS, CDR2 YYEKEE (reference sequence). The CDR3 coding sequence is TGTGCCAGCAGCAGGGGACAGGGATTAAACATTCAGTACTTC. Translated: CASSRGQGLNIQYF.

As regards this clonotype: A read error may account for a junction end that differs from germline. The chain combines TRBV29-1 with TRBJ2-3, with D tentatively TRBD1 or TRBD2 (6 bases each). CDR1 SQVTM and CDR2 ANQGSEA come from the germline V gene. This CDR3 is built from 14 residues. The CDR3 coding sequence is TGCAGCGTTGGAGTGGCCGGGGGCACAGATGCGCAGTATTTT. Translating gives CSVGVAGGTDAQYF.

About this clonotype itself: One end of the junction fails to match germline, which may point to a read error. V is TRBV12-3 or TRBV12-4 and J is TRBJ1-2; tentative D call: TRBD1 (5 bases). The CDR3 loop spans 14 amino acids. CDR3 coding DNA: TGTGCTAGCAGTTTATATGGCAGGGAGGGTGGCTACACCTTC. Residues: CASSLYGREGGYTF.

J is TRBJ2-5 and V is TRBV7-2; 9 bases fit TRBD1. This CDR3 has 15 residues. Per the germline V gene, CDR1 is SGHTA and CDR2 is FQGNSA. V trimming: 5 bases; J trimming: 7 bases; junction bases outside the gene matches: 11. Here the CDR3 reads CASSPIQGAPGTQYF. The CDR3 DNA follows: TGTGCCAGCAGCCCAATACAGGGGGCCCCAGGGACCCAGTACTTC.

This chain connects TRBV4-2 to TRBJ2-1, with TRBD1 matching over 7 bases. Trimming at V came to 0 bases and at J to 4 bases, leaving 9 bases not matched to a gene. The CDR3 loop spans 17 amino acids. Germline values: CDR1 LGHNA, CDR2 YNFKEQ. The CDR3 here is CASSQDLRQGLYNEQFF. CDR3 DNA: TGTGCCAGCAGCCAAGATTTGAGACAGGGATTGTACAATGAGCAGTTCTTC.

Many counts were recorded for this clonotype. This chain links TRBV4-3 with TRBJ2-1, with 10 bases lining up with TRBD2. Trimming cost V 1 base and J 4 bases; bases outside gene matches: 4. Germline V CDR1 and CDR2: LGHNA, YSLEER. The CDR3 consists of 16 residues. The chain's CDR3 is CASSQGVAGGYNEQFF. The CDR3 coding sequence is TGCGCCAGCAGCCAAGGGGTAGCGGGAGGTTACAATGAGCAGTTCTTC.

This clonotype was observed a few times. This chain uses TRBV5-1 with TRBJ2-1, with 10 bases aligning to TRBD1. The V and J ends lost 3 bases and 9 bases, in that order; junction bases with no gene match: 6. The CDR3 length is 14 residues. Germline-derived CDR1 and CDR2 are SGHRS and YFSETQ. The CDR3 protein is CASSSDRGMVEQFF. The CDR3 nucleotides read TGCGCCAGCAGCTCGGACAGGGGGATGGTTGAGCAGTTCTTC. Filled out from reference TRBV5-1 and TRBJ2-1, the complete variable domain reads KAGVTQTPRYLIKTRGQQVTLSCSPISGHRSVSWYQQTPGQGLQFLFEYFSETQRNKGNFPGRFSGRQFSNSRSEMNVSTLELGDSALYLCASSSDRGMVEQFFGPGTRLTVL.

Remarks on this clonotype: A much larger clone is a single base away; this may be a read error. In DNA form, the CDR3 reads TGTGCCAGCAGCATAAGGACTAGCCATGAGCAGTTCTTC. Amino acids: CASSIRTSHEQFF. The rearrangement links TRBV7-2 to TRBJ2-1; 8 bases are shared with TRBD2. The CDR3 is made up of 13 amino acids. The germline gives CDR1 SGHTA, CDR2 FQGNSA. The J segment lost 8 bases and the V segment lost 5 bases, leaving 5 bases of the junction unmatched.

With regard to this clonotype: The junction departs from germline at one end; a sequencing error may be responsible. This chain connects TRBV2 to TRBJ2-4; no clear D. The germline CDR1 and CDR2 sequences are SNHLY and FYNNEI. CDR3 size: 16 residues. The CDR3 region has the DNA TGCGCCAGCAGTGAGCAGAGGCCGGAGGCCAAAAACATTCAGTACTTC. Its translation is CASSEQRPEAKNIQYF.

The V call is TRBV5-8, the J call TRBJ2-2, with D uncertain. The V end was cut by 4 bases, the J end by 0 bases, with 10 bases between. The CDR3 has 15 amino acids. Germline V gene data show CDR1 as SGHTS and CDR2 as YDEGEE. The CDR3: CASSRTAANTGELFF. CDR3 DNA: TGTGCCAGCAGCCGCACCGCGGCGAACACCGGGGAGCTGTTTTTT.

As regards this clonotype: A read error may explain this, as a much larger clone is one base away. The gene calls are TRBV7-6 and TRBJ2-1; 9 bases fit TRBD1. The CDR3 covers 15 residues. The germline CDR1 and CDR2 sequences are SGHVS and FNYEAQ. V was pared by 1 base and J by 10 bases, with 8 bases of the junction left unmatched. The CDR3 bases are TGTGCCAGCAGCTTAGACAGGGGGCGTCTGGACGAGCAGTTCTTC. Its translation: CASSLDRGRLDEQFF.

This clonotype has ten or more counts. The chain joins TRBV6-6 to TRBJ2-3, with TRBD1 matching over 10 bases. CDR3 length equals 14 residues. CDR1 is MNHNY and CDR2 is SVGAGI in the germline V gene (reference sequence). V dropped 5 bases and J dropped 5; count of bases not matched to a gene: 4. The CDR3 DNA follows: TGTGCCAGCAGTAGGACAGGGGGTGAAGATACGCAGTATTTT. This sequence encodes CASSRTGGEDTQYF.

This clonotype was counted between two and nine times. The chain joins TRBV20-1 to TRBJ2-1, with TRBD1 matching 7 bases. Germline V gene lookup returns CDR1 DFQATT and CDR2 SNEGSKA (reference sequence). The CDR3 runs 13 residues. V gave up 4 bases and J gave up 9 bases; unmatched junction bases: 9. CDR3 sequence (DNA): TGCAGTGCTACTCGCAGAGGGGGCGGTGAGCAGTTCTTC. Residues: CSATRRGGGEQFF.

The rearrangement joins TRBV11-3 to TRBJ2-1, with 8 bases that match TRBD1. Germline V gives CDR1 SGHNT, CDR2 YENEEA. CDR3 length: 15 residues. Germline trimming cut 3 bases from V and 5 bases from J; bases unmatched to any gene: 6. CDR3 DNA: TGTGCCAGCAGCTTCAGGACAGGGAATAACAATGAGCAGTTCTTC. This gives the protein CASSFRTGNNNEQFF.